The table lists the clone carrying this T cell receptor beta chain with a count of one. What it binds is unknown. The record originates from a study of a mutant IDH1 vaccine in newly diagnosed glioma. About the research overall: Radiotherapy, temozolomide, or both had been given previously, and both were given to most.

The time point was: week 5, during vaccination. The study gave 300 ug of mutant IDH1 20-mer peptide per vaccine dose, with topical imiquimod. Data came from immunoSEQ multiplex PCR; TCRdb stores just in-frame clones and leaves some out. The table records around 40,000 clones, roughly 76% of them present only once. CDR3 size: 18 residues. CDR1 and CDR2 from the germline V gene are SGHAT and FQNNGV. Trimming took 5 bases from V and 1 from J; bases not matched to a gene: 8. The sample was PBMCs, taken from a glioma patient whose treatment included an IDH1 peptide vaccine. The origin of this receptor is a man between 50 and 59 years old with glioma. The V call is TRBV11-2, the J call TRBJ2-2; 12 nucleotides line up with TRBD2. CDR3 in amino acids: CASSPRLAGVLNTGELFF. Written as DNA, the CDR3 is TGTGCCAGCAGCCCCCGACTAGCGGGGGTTCTGAACACCGGGGAGCTGTTTTTT.